The 16 T cell receptor beta chains presented below share a single source sample, sequenced in a study of cytomegalovirus exposure and HLA in healthy donors. Primers: 60 Vbeta forward and 13 Jbeta reverse. Only in-frame clones appear in the TCRdb table, and some are missing; sequencing was by immunoSEQ multiplex PCR. The sample has roughly 120,000 clones, about 63% seen once; the top ten hold about 1.5%. The sample comprised PBMCs. Every receptor here comes from a young man in good health and CMV-seropositive.

The chain couples TRBV5-4 to TRBJ2-7; 9 nucleotides match TRBD2. The CDR3 is 15 residues long. Germline V gene sequence: CDR1 SGHNT, CDR2 YYREEE (reference sequence). Germline trimming cut 0 bases from V and 3 bases from J; bases unmatched to any gene: 4. The chain's CDR3 is CASSLGLAGDYEQYF. DNA for the CDR3: TGTGCCAGCAGCTTGGGGTTAGCGGGAGACTACGAGCAGTACTTC.

CDR3 nucleotide sequence: TGCGCCAGCAGCTTGGAATCGAGCTCCTACAATGAGCAGTTCTTC. It yields the protein CASSLESSSYNEQFF. This sequence joins TRBV5-1 and TRBJ2-1; D remains ambiguous. This CDR3 is built from 15 residues. Trimming left V 0 bases short and J 0 bases short, with 7 bases between. Germline V gene data show CDR1 as SGHRS and CDR2 as YFSETQ. Filled out from reference TRBV5-1 and TRBJ2-1, the complete variable domain reads KAGVTQTPRYLIKTRGQQVTLSCSPISGHRSVSWYQQTPGQGLQFLFEYFSETQRNKGNFPGRFSGRQFSNSRSEMNVSTLELGDSALYLCASSLESSSYNEQFFGPGTRLTVL.

The chain combines TRBV5-6 with TRBJ2-1; D might be TRBD1 (5 bases). Trimming pared 0 bases from V and 3 bases from J, leaving 10 bases between. The CDR3 consists of 15 residues. CDR1 is SGHDT, CDR2 YYEEEE, per germline. CDR3 residues: CASSLGAGYYNEQFF. DNA of the CDR3: TGTGCCAGCAGCTTGGGAGCAGGGTACTACAATGAGCAGTTCTTC.

The chain uses TRBV18 and TRBJ1-1, with TRBD1 identical over 9 bases. Germline V gene data show CDR1 as KGHSH and CDR2 as LQKENI. There are 15 residues in the CDR3. V was pared by 5 bases and J by 3 bases, with 7 bases of the junction left unmatched. This CDR3 reads CASSIMTGGDTEAFF. In DNA form, the CDR3 reads TGTGCCAGCTCAATAATGACAGGGGGTGACACTGAAGCTTTCTTT.

The J gene is TRBJ2-3, the V gene TRBV7-6; 10 bases map to TRBD2. Trimming cost V 5 bases and J 3 bases; bases outside gene matches: 8. Per the germline V gene, CDR1 is SGHVS and CDR2 is FNYEAQ. The CDR3 is made up of 16 amino acids. The CDR3 is CASSASGRAGTDTQYF. CDR3 nucleotide sequence: TGTGCCAGCAGCGCCAGCGGGAGGGCCGGAACAGATACGCAGTATTTT.

V usage is TRBV5-4 and J usage is TRBJ2-7; unclear D gene. In germline, CDR1 is SGHNT, CDR2 YYREEE (reference sequence). The CDR3 runs 15 residues. The germline V and J ends were trimmed by 1 base and 0 bases, with 11 bases remaining between them. CDR3 sequence reads: CASSLSRGSSYEQYF. The CDR3 coding sequence is TGTGCCAGCAGCTTGTCTCGAGGTTCCTCCTACGAGCAGTACTTC.

The chain couples TRBV7-8 to TRBJ2-7; D is undetermined. Trimming shortened V by 4 bases and J by 2 bases, and 15 bases separated the two germline ends. Germline CDR1 reads SGHVS; CDR2 reads FQNEAQ. The CDR3 runs 15 residues. CDR3 nucleotides: TGTGCCAGCAGCTCCTTAGAGGATATAACCTACGAGCAGTACTTC. As protein: CASSSLEDITYEQYF.

In this sample, this clone turned up a few times. The chain is built from TRBV28 and TRBJ2-1, with 10 bases fitting TRBD2. The germline V gene has CDR1 MDHEN and CDR2 SYDVKM. V shed 7 bases, J shed 4 bases, and the junction held 10 bases outside the gene matches. The CDR3 runs to 16 residues. The CDR3 DNA is TGTGCCAGCAACCCGGCCGGGACTAGCGTATACAATGAGCAGTTCTTC. Its translation is CASNPAGTSVYNEQFF.

This clone is a singleton in its sample. The CDR3 coding sequence is TGCAGCGTTGAGGGGACAGCGACCTACGAGCAGTACTTC. It encodes CSVEGTATYEQYF. This sequence joins TRBV29-1 and TRBJ2-7, with TRBD1 matching over 7 bases. Germline assignment: CDR1 SQVTM and CDR2 ANQGSEA. There are 13 residues in the CDR3. With V trimmed by 3 bases and J by 2 bases, 4 bases remained unmatched.

By proportion, this clone is medium-sized. The chain combines TRBV10-1 with TRBJ2-5, with a tentative D call TRBD2 (5 bases). CDR3 length equals 15 residues. Germline CDR1 WNHNN, CDR2 SYGVQD (reference sequence). V was shortened by 6 bases and J by 5 bases, with 19 bases between the two germline ends. The CDR3: CASRGIVTKLETQYF. CDR3 DNA: TGCGCCAGCAGGGGGATTGTGACTAAGCTGGAGACCCAGTACTTC.

V and J are TRBV7-2 and TRBJ2-7, with D possibly matching TRBD2 (5 bases). This CDR3 has 12 residues. Germline lookup yields CDR1 SGHTA and CDR2 FQGNSA. The V end was cut by 5 bases, the J end by 2 bases, with 7 bases between. The CDR3 DNA reads as TGTGCCAGCAGCATCGGGACCTACGAGCAGTACTTC. Protein: CASSIGTYEQYF.

The chain couples TRBV18 to TRBJ2-7; TRBD2 agrees at 9 bases. The trim removed 2 bases at V and 3 bases at J, leaving 5 bases unmatched. CDR1 and CDR2 from the germline V gene are KGHSH and LQKENI. This CDR3 is built from 15 residues. This CDR3 is CASSPRREGLYEQYF. The CDR3 region has the DNA TGTGCCAGCTCACCAAGGCGGGAGGGCCTCTACGAGCAGTACTTC.

The table lists this clone with a few counts. The chain employs TRBV19 and TRBJ2-2; 8 bases match TRBD1. CDR1 LNHDA and CDR2 SQIVND come from the germline V gene (reference sequence). Losses at the gene ends were 7 bases for V and 4 bases for J; bases not matched to a gene: 20. The CDR3 contains 19 residues. The CDR3 DNA is TGTGCCAGTACGCCGGGCGCGGCGGACAGGGTATTTTTCACCGGGGAGCTGTTTTTT. It yields the protein CASTPGAADRVFFTGELFF.

This clone turned up a few times. This chain connects TRBV28 to TRBJ2-7, with D possibly matching TRBD1 (7 bases). V dropped 6 bases and J dropped 0 bases, with 12 bases sitting between them. This CDR3 region has 14 residues. Germline loops: CDR1 MDHEN, CDR2 SYDVKM. The CDR3: CASRGGGVSYEQYF. The CDR3 coding sequence is TGTGCCAGCAGAGGGGGCGGGGTCTCCTACGAGCAGTACTTC.

The chain is built from TRBV6-5 and TRBJ1-4; 8 nucleotides match TRBD1. Germline-derived CDR1 and CDR2 are MNHEY and SVGAGI. The V and J ends lost 7 bases and 5 bases, in that order; junction bases with no gene match: 3. The CDR3 contains 13 residues. The CDR3 reads CASNRGRNEKLFF. In nucleotides, the CDR3 is TGTGCCAGCAACAGGGGGAGAAATGAAAAACTGTTTTTT.

This chain links TRBV7-2 with TRBJ2-7; 12 bases fit TRBD2. J lost 6 bases, V lost 3 bases, and 12 bases had no gene match. The germline V gene has CDR1 SGHTA and CDR2 FQGNSA. The CDR3 extends over 17 amino acids. The CDR3 reads CASSFILAGGAKTEQYF. The CDR3 DNA follows: TGTGCCAGCAGCTTCATTCTAGCGGGAGGGGCCAAAACCGAGCAGTACTTC.